These 10 T cell receptor beta chains came from one sample sequenced in a study of response to subunit inactivated influenza vaccine. A single record per CDR3 protein comes from TCRdb applying MiXCR to the RT-PCR reads. The sample contains around 200,000 distinct CDR3 sequences, around 9% of which appear only once. This sample comprised non-naive T cells sorted from PBMCs, obtained on the day of vaccination. The receptors here all came from a man in his fifties who received an inactivated influenza vaccine.

This chain links TRBV6-2 or TRBV6-3 with TRBJ2-2; D is perhaps TRBD1 (5 bases). This CDR3 contains 15 residues. Germline CDR1 and CDR2: MNHEY and SVGEGT. V was pared by 4 bases and J by 6 bases, with 15 bases between. The chain's CDR3 is CASSFGQGGPGELFF. In DNA, the CDR3 is TGTGCCAGCAGTTTCGGGCAGGGCGGTCCCGGGGAGCTGTTTTTT.

Of note for this clonotype: This may come from a read error, since a much larger clone is one base off. V gene TRBV12-3 or TRBV12-4 combines with J gene TRBJ2-1, with unresolved D. This CDR3 is built from 12 residues. The CDR3, as DNA: TGTGCCAGCAGCTCTAACGATCGTGAGGAGTTCTTC. This gives the protein CASSSNDREEFF.

The V and J genes are TRBV29-1 and TRBJ2-3; D gene unclear. Trimming removed 3 bases from V and 2 bases from J, with 0 bases in between. The CDR3 has 10 residues. Germline CDR1 reads SQVTM; CDR2 reads ANQGSEA. Written as DNA, the CDR3 is TGCAGCGTTGACACAGATACGCAGTATTTT. This sequence encodes CSVDTDTQYF.

This clonotype was counted at least ten times. The genes are TRBV7-2 and TRBJ2-3; D is perhaps TRBD1 (5 bases). Trimming cost V 3 bases and J 0 bases, with 7 bases left between them. This CDR3 contains 14 residues. From germline, CDR1 is SGHTA and CDR2 FQGNSA. In DNA form, the CDR3 reads TGTGCCAGCAGCTTTGCAGGGAGCACAGATACGCAGTATTTT. Encoded protein: CASSFAGSTDTQYF. The full variable domain, in which reference TRBV7-2 and TRBJ2-3 provide the parts outside the CDR3, is GAGVSQSPSNKVTEKGKDVELRCDPISGHTALYWYRQSLGQGLEFLIYFQGNSAPDKSGLPSDRFSAERTGGSVSTLTIQRTQQEDSAVYLCASSFAGSTDTQYFGPGTRLTVL.

The V call is TRBV19, the J call TRBJ1-2; D not resolved. Germline CDR1 LNHDA, CDR2 SQIVND (reference sequence). V lost 5 bases and J 8 bases, leaving 15 bases between the germline ends. The CDR3 totals 13 residues. CDR3 bases: TGTGCCAGTAGTGAATTGGCAGGAGTCGGCTACACCTTC. As protein: CASSELAGVGYTF.

This clonotype has at least ten counts. The V and J genes are TRBV20-1 and TRBJ1-1; D not resolved. The ends were cut back, 0 bases at V and 8 bases at J, with 13 bases in the middle. Germline CDR1 DFQATT, CDR2 SNEGSKA (reference sequence). The CDR3 extends over 13 amino acids. Written as DNA, the CDR3 is TGCAGTGCTAGAGATGGGAGGGTAGGAGAAGCTTTCTTT. This gives the protein CSARDGRVGEAFF.

The J gene is TRBJ2-7, the V gene TRBV6-5; D uncertain. Trimming removed 2 bases at V and 4 bases at J, with 12 bases between. The CDR3 extends over 14 amino acids. The V gene's germline CDR1 is MNHEY and CDR2 SVGAGI. CDR3 nucleotide sequence: TGTGCCAGCAGTTACGAGGCTGTCGGATACGAGCAGTACTTC. It yields the protein CASSYEAVGYEQYF.

The chain uses TRBV2 and TRBJ1-6; D is unresolved. The CDR3 runs 13 residues. Trimming removed 4 bases at V and 7 bases at J, with 8 bases between. CDR1 and CDR2 from the germline V gene are SNHLY and FYNNEI. The CDR3 sequence: CASSGALNSPLHF. CDR3 nucleotide sequence: TGTGCCAGCAGTGGGGCCCTCAATTCACCCCTCCACTTT.

This clonotype was seen more than once but under ten times. The chain's CDR3 is CSAKTGQSGELFF. The CDR3 coding sequence is TGCAGTGCGAAAACGGGGCAGTCCGGGGAGCTGTTTTTT. J is TRBJ2-2 and V is TRBV20-1; the D call may be TRBD1 or TRBD2 (5 bases each). Per the germline V gene, CDR1 is DFQATT and CDR2 is SNEGSKA (reference sequence). The CDR3 extends over 13 amino acids. V was clipped by 6 bases and J by 6 bases, with 14 bases between them.

The chain couples TRBV3-1 to TRBJ2-7; D ambiguous. CDR3 length: 15 amino acids. With 1 base removed from V and 0 bases from J, the gap between germline ends came to 10 bases. Germline V gene sequence: CDR1 LGHDT, CDR2 YNNKEL (reference sequence). The CDR3 bases are TGTGCCAGCAGCCAAGGTGGAACACCCTCCTACGAGCAGTACTTC. This sequence encodes CASSQGGTPSYEQYF.